One and the same sample provided the 12 T cell receptor beta chains below, sequenced in a study of T cells after posttransplantation cyclophosphamide. Busulfan-fludarabine conditioning, marrow transplant, and cyclophosphamide on days +3 and +4 were administered. Using immunoSEQ multiplex PCR, the repertoire was profiled, and TCRdb retains in-frame clones only, with some absent. The repertoire consists of about 14,000 clones, none detected only once. The sequencing here drew on PBMCs, taken around 1,200 days after allogeneic stem cell transplant with posttransplant cyclophosphamide. Every receptor here comes from a female patient in her 40s who received an allogeneic stem cell transplant from a related donor, was CMV-positive, and had no GVHD. Among the T cells, some may be from the graft donor.

This clone was observed a handful of times. Different DNA sequences within this sample yield the same CDR3. The chain uses TRBV9 and TRBJ2-7; D possibly corresponds to TRBD1 (6 bases). CDR1 is SGDLS and CDR2 is YYNGEE in the germline V gene. The CDR3 covers 15 residues. V lost 8 bases, J lost 2 bases, and 20 bases lay in between. The CDR3 spells CASFIGQGTAYEQYF. As DNA, the CDR3 is TGTGCCAGTTTCATCGGGCAGGGGACGGCCTACGAGCAGTACTTC.

This clone was counted at least ten times. This rearrangement joins TRBV5-1 to TRBJ1-1; 10 bases agree with TRBD1. From germline, CDR1 is SGHRS and CDR2 YFSETQ. V lost 4 bases and J lost 3; bases outside the gene matches: 6. The CDR3 has 15 amino acids. The CDR3 sequence: CASSTGQGFHTEAFF. The DNA for the CDR3 is TGCGCCAGCAGCACGGGACAGGGGTTCCACACTGAAGCTTTCTTT.

V usage is TRBV2 and J usage is TRBJ1-5; TRBD1 aligns across 9 bases. CDR1 SNHLY and CDR2 FYNNEI come from the germline V gene. This CDR3 has 15 amino acids. Germline trimming cut 5 bases from V and 7 bases from J; bases unmatched to any gene: 9. CDR3 amino acids: CASSLQGAAGQPQHF. The CDR3 DNA reads TGTGCCAGCAGTTTACAGGGGGCGGCAGGGCAGCCCCAGCATTTT.

This clone showed up many times. The V call is TRBV15, the J call TRBJ2-5, with TRBD1 matching over 8 bases. The germline V gene encodes CDR1 LNHNV and CDR2 YYDKDF (reference sequence). The CDR3 totals 14 residues. With V trimmed by 5 bases and J by 3 bases, 5 bases remained unmatched. CDR3 in DNA: TGTGCCACCAGCCCCCGACAGGGGAAAGAGACCCAGTACTTC. Its protein product is CATSPRQGKETQYF. The entire variable domain, with the rest obtained from reference TRBV15 and TRBJ2-5, is as follows: DAMVIQNPRYQVTQFGKPVTLSCSQTLNHNVMYWYQQKSSQAPKLLFHYYDKDFNNEADTPDNFQSRRPNTSFCFLDIRSPGLGDTAMYLCATSPRQGKETQYFGPGTRLLVL.

This clone has a count of ten or more. The V gene is TRBV19, the J gene TRBJ2-7, with D tentatively TRBD1 (6 bases). Trimming shortened V by 3 bases and J by 0 bases, and 12 bases separated the two germline ends. CDR1 and CDR2 (germline): LNHDA, SQIVND (reference sequence). The CDR3 covers 15 residues. The CDR3 bases are TGTGCCAGTAGTATCATTAAGGACAGCTCCTACGAGCAGTACTTC. It codes for CASSIIKDSSYEQYF.

The table lists this clone with many counts. This CDR3 is CASSPNGGYEQFF. Here the CDR3 DNA reads TGCGCCAGCTCTCCCAACGGGGGATATGAGCAGTTCTTC. The chain couples TRBV10-1 to TRBJ2-1; a possible D gene is TRBD2 (6 bases). Germline loops: CDR1 WNHNN, CDR2 SYGVQD (reference sequence). V lost 8 bases, J lost 8 bases, and 16 bases lay in between. The CDR3 runs 13 residues.

The genes are TRBV6-5 and TRBJ1-1; the match to TRBD1 covers 9 bases. The CDR3 has 14 residues. The V gene's germline CDR1 is MNHEY and CDR2 SVGAGI. The V segment lost 10 bases and the J segment 0 bases; nucleotides outside the gene matches: 6. Written as DNA, the CDR3 is TGTGCCACCTCAGACAGGGGGATGAACACTGAAGCTTTCTTT. Its protein is CATSDRGMNTEAFF.

The sample holds many counts of this clone. The chain uses TRBV6-1 and TRBJ2-7, with 8 bases fitting TRBD2. Germline V lookup: CDR1 MNHNS, CDR2 SASEGT. The junction had 6 bases not matched to a gene; V was cut back by 1 base and J by 7 bases. The length of the CDR3 is 14 residues. CDR3 coding DNA: TGTGCCAGCAGTGAAGGTAGCGGGGCAGGGGAGCAGTACTTC. Translation gives CASSEGSGAGEQYF.

This clone came up many times. The V and J genes are TRBV19 and TRBJ2-7; a weak D match, TRBD1 (6 bases). V was cut by 2 bases and J by 2 bases, with 10 bases left in between. Germline V lookup: CDR1 LNHDA, CDR2 SQIVND (reference sequence). The CDR3 has 14 residues. The CDR3 sequence: CASSISGQTYEQYF. The CDR3 DNA reads TGTGCCAGTAGTATATCCGGACAGACCTACGAGCAGTACTTC.

The gene calls are TRBV6-1 and TRBJ1-5; D possibly corresponds to TRBD1 (6 bases). Looked up from germline, CDR1 is MNHNS and CDR2 is SASEGT. This CDR3 has 13 residues. Trimming cost V 8 bases and J 0 bases, with 8 bases left between them. CDR3 DNA sequence: TGTGCCAGCGGACAGCATAGCAATCAGCCCCAGCATTTT. The encoded protein is CASGQHSNQPQHF.

This clone was found many times. V is TRBV18 and J is TRBJ1-5; D possibly corresponds to TRBD1 (5 bases). CDR3 length: 13 residues. With 3 bases removed from V and 6 bases from J, the gap between germline ends came to 9 bases. The V gene's germline CDR1 is KGHSH and CDR2 LQKENI. The CDR3 nucleotides read TGTGCCAGCTCACCCGGGGGTTTTCAGCCCCAGCATTTT. This codes for CASSPGGFQPQHF.

This chain uses TRBV18 with TRBJ1-5, with 9 bases aligning to TRBD1. The CDR3 is 15 residues long. With V trimmed by 2 bases and J by 9 bases, 8 bases remained unmatched. Germline V gives CDR1 KGHSH, CDR2 LQKENI. CDR3 region: CASSPNSGQGRPQHF. In DNA, the CDR3 is TGTGCCAGCTCACCAAACTCTGGACAGGGGAGGCCCCAGCATTTT.